This TCR beta chain was captured by sequencing in a study of T cell responses to AZD1222 COVID-19 vaccine. The study, taken as a whole, reports: Among spike-specific TCRs, nearly half reportedly target unmutated variant regions.

The V and J ends lost 0 bases and 1 base, in that order; junction bases with no gene match: 2. The CDR3 has 16 residues. CDR1 and CDR2 from the germline V gene are SGDLS and YYNGEE. On this clone: Its cognate antigen is unknown.

The repertoire was sequenced with immunoSEQ multiplex PCR; TCRdb's copy has only in-frame clones and lacks some. Counted here are some 96,000 clones, under 90% occurring once; the ten biggest clones make up over 2%. The V and J genes are TRBV9 and TRBJ2-1; 9 positions agree with TRBD2. Material: peripheral blood, obtained on day 0 of AZD1222 vaccination. This TCR was sampled from an adult in good health. CDR3 coding DNA: TGTGCCAGCAGCGTAGAGCGGGGGGCATCCTACAATGAGCAGTTCTTC. Protein sequence: CASSVERGASYNEQFF.